This TCR beta chain is drawn from a study of T cells in Graves' hyperthyroidism and ophthalmopathy (dated by TCRdb to between 2017 and 2020). At the level of the whole study: Peripheral blood was collected at initial diagnosis, before any treatment. The roughly 90 discovery patients were divided at random into training and test sets in a 7:3 ratio. Thyroid tissue and blood T-cell repertoires from about 6 Graves' hyperthyroidism patients were also compared in the study. A discovery cohort of about 96 patients, approximately 44 with Graves' ophthalmopathy and approximately 55 with stable Graves' hyperthyroidism, was used to find distinguishing TCR V-J signatures. TCR Vbeta CDR3 sequencing of some 140 peripheral blood samples (under 45 ophthalmopathy, about 80 hyperthyroidism and some 17 progressor patients) is reported in the paper. After sampling, hyperthyroidism patients received methimazole starting at 30 mg daily, and ophthalmopathy patients received high-dose intravenous methylprednisolone. Prospective prediction of ophthalmopathy was tested in an independent validation cohort of some 20 hyperthyroidism patients and around 16 patients who later progressed to ophthalmopathy.

Results the study describes overall, beyond this receptor: No statistical method was used to fix the sample size in advance, and group allocation was not hidden from the investigators. Blood samples also contained most of the expanded thyroid clonotypes (frequency above 0.001), which suggests that blood repertoires may reflect thyroid immune responses. In cross-validation, a model built on a 13 V-J signature told ophthalmopathy apart from stable hyperthyroidism with 87.88% sensitivity and about 81% specificity, and in testing the same model reached 80%/75%. During validation, the model predicted progression to ophthalmopathy a median of approximately 7 months ahead of onset, with roughly 65% sensitivity and under 85% specificity.

TCR beta CDR3 regions were amplified from RNA transcripts. The first round of RT-PCR for the TCR CDR3 was performed with the HTBI primer set and the Qiagen OneStep RT-PCR kit. Libraries were constructed in a second round of multiplex PCR, after which size selection and purification were performed. Sequencing of the libraries was done on an Illumina HiSeq2000 using paired-end 100 bp reads. The source study handled its data this way. SOAPnuke was used to process the raw data, with reads discarded if the reads contained adapters or uncalled bases, had a mean Phred below 15, or lacked an exact constant-primer or identifier match. High-quality paired reads were merged with COPE v1.2.5, and unique nucleotide sequences were defined as clonotypes. MiTCR v1.1 was used to align the clonotypes against IMGT TRBV, TRBD and TRBJ reference segments. Only V-J combinations with frequency above 0.0001, covering 99.2% of repertoires, were analysed. A TCS score was defined as the ratio of F50 (clonal expansion) to E x V (chaos), with BLOSUM62-based TCRdist applied between CDR3 peptides within each V-J. Welch's t-statistics and random forest reduced fewer than 600 V-J features to fewer than 15, which were used in a naive Bayes classifier (R e1071). TCRdb cleaned the public reads at Q25 with fastp, built clones with MiXCR and kept in-frame beta chains. Each entry merges the rows of one CDR3 protein and shows their most common DNA and genes. The V and J calls, along with clone size, are taken from TCRdb and not from the paper's own processing. This sample has roughly 300,000 distinct CDR3 sequences in its table, and less than 30% of those were observed once. Approximately 30% of the sample rests with the top ten.

The junction shows trimming of 5 bases on V and 5 bases on J, plus 15 bases between the germline ends. CDR1 and CDR2, looked up from the germline V gene, are MGHDK and SYGVNS. The CDR3, from cysteine to phenylalanine, totals 14 residues. The retained sequence is limited to the CDR3, 42 bases, with the frame set at the first base. This clonotype was counted ten times or more. No antigen is known for it. No clone much larger than this one lies a single base away; base qualities are absent. The hyperthyroidism patients were between 18 and 65 years old and newly diagnosed, with a disease duration of less than 2 months. Any patient with an uncontrolled infection, another autoimmune disease, pregnancy or lactation was excluded. Clinical symptoms, serum thyroxine and TRAb, thyroid ultrasound, and orbital computed tomography formed the basis for the diagnoses. Blood from progressor patients was drawn when they were first diagnosed with hyperthyroidism, before any ophthalmopathy symptoms appeared. Ficoll-Paque density gradient centrifugation was used to isolate PBMCs from around 10 ml of fresh peripheral blood. Progressor patients were defined as those initially diagnosed with Graves' hyperthyroidism in whom ophthalmopathy developed during follow-up. Total RNA was extracted with Trizol reagent, and quality was checked on an Agilent 2100 Bioanalyzer.

This sequence was found in a man in his forties or fifties with Graves' hyperthyroidism that later progressed to Graves' ophthalmopathy. Specimen: blood. Rearrangement joined TRBV25-1 to TRBJ2-5; no D gene is confidently identified. The DNA sequence is given as TGTGCCAGCAGTAACATAGGTATTTCGGAGACCCAGTACTTC. Its translation is CASSNIGISETQYF.